This T cell receptor beta chain was captured in a study of shared clonotypes between healthy human individuals. Study details: Each donor's CD4 naive and CD4 memory cells filled three plates apiece, CD8 naive two, and CD8 memory one.

This clone was observed a handful of times. The antigen is not known. Deep level was the assay's run setting. Produced via immunoSEQ multiplex PCR; TCRdb's table is partial and in-frame only. Among around 1.9 million clones, 85% to 95% were seen once, and the ten largest hold approximately 1.6%. Selected positively for CCR7 and CD45RO-negative, naive CD8 cells excluded terminally differentiated effector memory CD45RA+ cells. Study results and limitations: Blood alone was sampled, and tissue repertoires likely differ. Among donors, the sharing of clonotypes was expected to be influenced by sequencing depth.

Germline CDR1 reads MDHEN; CDR2 reads SYDVKM. This CDR3 contains 16 residues. V lost 4 bases and J 1 base, leaving 14 bases between the germline ends. Sequencing was carried out using naive CD8+ T cells from PBMCs. The sequence derives from a man aged 18-30 years in good health. Some clones in this sample may be carry-over from other donors' samples. V and J are TRBV28 and TRBJ1-5; the D is unclear. CDR3 nucleotide sequence: TGTGCCAGCAGTTCTGATCCAGGCCGCAGCAATCAGCCCCAGCATTTT. This sequence encodes CASSSDPGRSNQPQHF. The variable domain in full, completed from reference TRBV28 and TRBJ1-5, reads DVKVTQSSRYLVKRTGEKVFLECVQDMDHENMFWYRQDPGLGLRLIYFSYDVKMKEKGDIPEGYSVSREKKERFSLILESASTNQTSMYLCASSSDPGRSNQPQHFGDGTRLSIL.